This TCR beta chain appears in the sequencing data of a study of blood T cells in healthy people across ages. Isolation of PBMCs gave at least 7 million cells per sample. The second PCR ran about 6 to 12 cycles with a sample-barcoded 5' primer and J-beta primers. Carrying 12 random nucleotides, a template-switch adaptor labeled each individual cDNA molecule. From the 5' RACE reads, TCRdb called clonotypes with MiXCR, one entry per CDR3 protein. The sample shows roughly 1.5 million distinct CDR3 sequences, 40% to 45% of them seen only once. The CDR3 length is 16 residues. The V and J ends lost 5 bases and 4 bases, in that order; junction bases with no gene match: 9. The V gene's germline CDR1 is SGHTA and CDR2 FQGTGA.

Sample: blood. The sequence was obtained from a young woman in good health. The V call is TRBV7-3, the J call TRBJ2-2, with TRBD2 identical over 8 bases. In DNA, the CDR3 is TGTGCCAGCAGCCCCACTAGCGGTGAGACCACCGGGGAGCTGTTTTTT. Amino acids: CASSPTSGETTGELFF.